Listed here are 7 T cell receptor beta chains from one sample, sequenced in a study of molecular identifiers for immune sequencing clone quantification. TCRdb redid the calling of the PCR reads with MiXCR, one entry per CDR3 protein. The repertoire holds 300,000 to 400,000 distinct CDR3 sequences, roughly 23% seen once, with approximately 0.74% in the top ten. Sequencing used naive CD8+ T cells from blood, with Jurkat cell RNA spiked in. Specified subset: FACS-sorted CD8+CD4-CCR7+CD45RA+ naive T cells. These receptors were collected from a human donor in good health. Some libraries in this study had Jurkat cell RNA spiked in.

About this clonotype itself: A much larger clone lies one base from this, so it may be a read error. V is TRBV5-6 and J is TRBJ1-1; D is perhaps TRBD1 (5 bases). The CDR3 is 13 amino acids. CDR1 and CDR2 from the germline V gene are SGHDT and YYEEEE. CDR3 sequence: CASNDAGNAEAFF. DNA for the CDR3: TGTGCCAGTAACGACGCAGGGAACGCTGAAGCTTTCTTT.

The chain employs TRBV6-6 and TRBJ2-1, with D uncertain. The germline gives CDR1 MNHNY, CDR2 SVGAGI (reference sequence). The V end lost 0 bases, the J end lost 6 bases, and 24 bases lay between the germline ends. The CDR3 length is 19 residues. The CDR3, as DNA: TGTGCCAGCAGTTACTCCAACCATGTGGTTGGCTCCCGGGTCAATGAGCAGTTCTTC. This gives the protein CASSYSNHVVGSRVNEQFF.

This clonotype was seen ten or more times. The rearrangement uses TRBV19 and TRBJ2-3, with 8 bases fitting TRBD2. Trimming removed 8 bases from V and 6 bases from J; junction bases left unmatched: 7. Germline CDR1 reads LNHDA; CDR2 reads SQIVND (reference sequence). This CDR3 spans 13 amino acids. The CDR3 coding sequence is TGTGCCAGTCGAGCCGGGGGGGAGGATACGCAGTATTTT. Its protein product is CASRAGGEDTQYF. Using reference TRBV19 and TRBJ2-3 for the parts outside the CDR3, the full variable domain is DGGITQSPKYLFRKEGQNVTLSCEQNLNHDAMYWYRQDPGQGLRLIYYSQIVNDFQKGDIAEGYSVSREKKESFPLTVTSAQKNPTAFYLCASRAGGEDTQYFGPGTRLTVL.

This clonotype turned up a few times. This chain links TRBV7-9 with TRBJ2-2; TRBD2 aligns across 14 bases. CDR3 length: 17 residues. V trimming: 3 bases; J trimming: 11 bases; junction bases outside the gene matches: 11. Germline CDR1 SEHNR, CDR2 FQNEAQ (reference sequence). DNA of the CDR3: TGTGCCAGCAGCTTGGGACTAGCGGGGGCCCCAGCCCCCGAGCTGTTTTTT. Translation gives CASSLGLAGAPAPELFF.

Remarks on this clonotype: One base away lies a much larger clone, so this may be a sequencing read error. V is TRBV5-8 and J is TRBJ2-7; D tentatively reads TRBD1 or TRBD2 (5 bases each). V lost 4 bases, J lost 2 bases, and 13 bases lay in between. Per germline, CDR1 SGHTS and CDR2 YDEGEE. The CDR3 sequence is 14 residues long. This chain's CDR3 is CASSLKGTTYEQYF. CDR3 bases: TGTGCCAGCAGCCTCAAGGGGACGACCTACGAGCAGTACTTC.

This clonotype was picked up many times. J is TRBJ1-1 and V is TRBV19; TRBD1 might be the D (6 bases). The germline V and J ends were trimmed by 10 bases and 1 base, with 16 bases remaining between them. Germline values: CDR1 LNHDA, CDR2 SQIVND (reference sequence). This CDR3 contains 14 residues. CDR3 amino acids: CAIRKKTGNTEAFF. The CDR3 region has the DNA TGTGCCATTCGAAAAAAGACAGGGAACACTGAAGCTTTCTTT.

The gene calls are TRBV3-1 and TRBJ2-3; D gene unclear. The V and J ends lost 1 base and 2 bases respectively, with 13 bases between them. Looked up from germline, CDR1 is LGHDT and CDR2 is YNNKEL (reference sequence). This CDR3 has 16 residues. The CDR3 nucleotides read TGTGCCAGCAGCCAAGGGTTAAGGATTTTCACAGATACGCAGTATTTT. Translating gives CASSQGLRIFTDTQYF.